The rows below give T cell receptor beta chains drawn from one sample of a study of blood T cell repertoires in COVID-19. Repertoires were generated with immunoSEQ multiplex PCR, while TCRdb's copy carries only in-frame clones and drops some. The data hold about 400,000 clones, with roughly 86% observed a single time. Sequenced input: peripheral blood. Receptors were obtained from a human donor in a cohort sampled during active COVID-19. Each CDR3 is given with its conserved first and last residue. The size entry is marked missing in some rows and otherwise reads once, few, many or a size class.

>.|17|TRBV6-1
CASSEAGDRLGTDTQYF
>.|13|TRBV6-2/TRBV6-3
CASSHGAGYEQYF
>.|14|TRBV9
CASSERGGNQPQHF
>.|11|TRBV29-1
CSVAEGYGYTF
>.|15|TRBV5-1
CASSLEPGRNTEAFF
>.|15|TRBV28
CASTVDRGLGSPLHF
>.|15|TRBV4-1
CASSDRHAGANVLTF
>few|16|TRBV19
CASSPRELNSYNEQFF
>.|13|TRBV3-1/TRBV3-2
CASSPRDYYEQYF
>.|13|TRBV12-3/TRBV12-4
CASSGQGKYGYTF
>once|16|TRBV6-1
CASSETLAGGSNEQFF
>.|21|TRBV6-1
CASSERPWVGTGTGNTGELFF
>.|17|TRBV2
CASSSLGAVATNEKLFF
>.|14|TRBV5-4
CASSSPDYGNEQFF
>.|17|TRBV5-1
CASSLAGTYQMNTEAFF
>many|15|TRBV24-1
CATSGVNTNTGELFF
>few|12|TRBV6-5
CASSSPGSPLHF
>.|19|TRBV9
CASSVQVVGGSVPYNEQFF
>.|16|TRBV7-4
CASSPIGAGVFYEQYF
>.|13|TRBV6-1
CASSEFQGGTIYF
>.|19|TRBV6-1
CASSEVPGGDRGTYNEQFF
>.|15|TRBV2
CASRSGTQPNQPQHF
>.|14|TRBV10-3
CAISAGAVNYGYTF
>.|16|TRBV27
CASSWTGPYSNQPQHF
>.|14|TRBV6-6
CASSYARQGNEQFF
>few|14|TRBV5-1
CASSSSGVNYGYTF
>.|14|TRBV2
CASRHRTGDQPQHF
>.|15|TRBV4-1
CASSPSGQGVYGYTF
>.|16|TRBV14
CASSQEGLAGADGTNF
>.|11|TRBV27
CATLGGGEQYF
>.|14|TRBV19
CASTLTGENSPLHF
>once|11|TRBV7-3
CASLTSPPQHF
>.|14|TRBV6-5
CASSLGTGGETQYF
>.|20|TRBV4-2
CASSQDGKMVVGGHSYEQYF
>.|18|TRBV5-1
CASSSPSEGAESNYGYTF
>once|11|TRBV6-5
CASSKGGGYTF
>.|16|TRBV19
CASSPSRAGVTGELFF
>.|16|TRBV5-1
CASSWRGQGKGNEQFF
>.|18|TRBV5-1
CASRHWGGSGSPTDTQYF
>.|15|TRBV27
CASSLLGLGGHEQYF
>.|17|TRBV3-1/TRBV3-2
CASSRNSGRSATDTQYF
>.|17|TRBV2
CASSEKEIRTANYGYTF
>.|14|TRBV19
CASSMEDSYNEQFF
>.|16|TRBV25-1
CASSEAGIGGGKTQYF
>.|15|TRBV6-1
CASSESAGSDTEAFF
>.|12|TRBV29-1
CSVDQGVYGYTF
>.|15|TRBV6-5
CASTRGAGGPDTQYF
>.|17|TRBV3-1/TRBV3-2
CASSQDFYGEDDTEAFF
>.|15|TRBV10-3
CAISASGGRTDTQYF
>.|14|TRBV7-9
CASSATRGIYGYTF
>.|14|TRBV19
CASSPSGTYNEQFF
>.|16|TRBV3-1/TRBV3-2
CASSQDRSRSRETQYF
>.|14|TRBV30
CAWSARARGETQYF